This entry describes one T cell receptor (beta chain). Antigen: not known. With 60 Vbeta and 13 Jbeta primers, the PCR was carried out. Only in-frame clones appear in the TCRdb table, and some are missing; sequencing was by immunoSEQ multiplex PCR. The data contain under 75,000 clones, 70% to 75% of them singletons. V dropped 3 bases and J dropped 0 bases, with 16 bases sitting between them. This CDR3 is built from 17 residues. CDR1 SGHDT and CDR2 YYEEEE come from the germline V gene. The study did not record CMV serostatus for this donor. The sample is drawn from a study of cytomegalovirus exposure and HLA in healthy donors. Study results and limitations: Follow-up analysis later connected one missense variant in DCLRE1C with trimming of TCR beta V- and J-genes.

This chain uses TRBV5-6 with TRBJ1-5, with D tentatively TRBD1 (5 bases). The sample comprised PBMCs. The source is a human donor in good health. The CDR3 DNA follows: TGTGCCAGCAGCTGGGGAGGGCAGGGCCCTAGCAATCAGCCCCAGCATTTT. Translating it yields CASSWGGQGPSNQPQHF.